Listed below are T cell receptor beta chains from one sample, sequenced in a study of CD8 T cells in ankylosing spondylitis. In TCRdb, the 5' RACE reads were re-called with MiXCR into one record per CDR3 protein. In the table there are around 120,000 distinct CDR3 sequences, roughly 15% of which are singletons. The sequenced material came from blood, either unsorted or a sorted T cell fraction (not recorded which). Receptors originate from a female donor with ankylosing spondylitis or in good health (not recorded which). The CDR3 runs from the conserved cysteine through the conserved F or W. Fields, in order: clone size, J gene, D gene, V gene, CDR3 protein, CDR3 DNA. The D gene is left open where the match is weak. Clone size appears in some rows only: once, few, many, or a class for an expanded clone.

few	TRBJ2-4	TRBD2	TRBV7-9	CASSTSGGSNIQYF	TGTGCCAGCAGCACTAGCGGGGGGAGTAACATTCAGTACTTC
.	TRBJ1-1	.	TRBV11-2	CASSLMIEAFF	TGTGCCAGCAGCTTAATGATTGAAGCTTTCTTT
few	TRBJ2-1	.	TRBV6-5	CASSWDTSYNEQFF	TGTGCCAGCAGTTGGGACACCTCCTACAATGAGCAGTTCTTC
many	TRBJ2-6	.	TRBV15	CATSTPGVSGANVLTF	TGTGCCACCAGCACTCCAGGAGTCTCTGGGGCCAACGTCCTGACTTTC
.	TRBJ2-3	.	TRBV5-5	CASSLTGDTQYF	TGTGCCAGCAGCCTTACTGGGGATACGCAGTATTTT
many	TRBJ2-5	.	TRBV5-1	CASSLGSLQETQYF	TGCGCCAGCAGCTTGGGTAGCCTCCAAGAGACCCAGTACTTC
few	TRBJ2-1	.	TRBV5-1	CASSPTVDSYNEQFF	TGCGCCAGCAGCCCGACAGTCGATAGCTACAATGAGCAGTTCTTC
.	TRBJ2-1	TRBD2	TRBV12-3/TRBV12-4	CASSPGLAGGPLEQFF	TGTGCCAGCAGTCCAGGACTAGCGGGAGGCCCCTTGGAGCAGTTCTTC
few	TRBJ2-1	TRBD2	TRBV15	CATSTGLAGVNEQFF	TGTGCCACCAGTACGGGACTAGCGGGAGTCAATGAGCAGTTCTTC
many	TRBJ2-7	.	TRBV6-6	CASSYSMYEQYF	TGTGCCAGCAGTTACTCGATGTACGAGCAGTACTTC
.	TRBJ2-7	.	TRBV12-3/TRBV12-4	CASSFGLPYEQYF	TGTGCCAGCAGTTTCGGGCTCCCGTACGAGCAGTACTTC
few	TRBJ2-6	.	TRBV20-1	CSAHTQGYGANVLTF	TGCAGTGCTCACACACAGGGTTACGGGGCCAACGTCCTGACTTTC
.	TRBJ2-1	.	TRBV20-1	CCASMGGRALSSYNEQFF	TGCTGTGCTAGTATGGGCGGGCGGGCCTTGAGCTCCTACAATGAGCAGTTCTTC
.	TRBJ2-7	TRBD1	TRBV11-2	CASSRGTGRYEQYF	TGTGCCAGCAGCCGAGGGACAGGTAGATACGAGCAGTACTTC
many	TRBJ1-6	.	TRBV10-3	CAISTMSSYNSPLHF	TGTGCCATCAGTACTATGAGCTCCTATAATTCACCCCTCCACTTT
.	TRBJ2-7	TRBD2	TRBV19	CASSTWTSGDYEQYF	TGTGCCAGTAGTACCTGGACTAGCGGGGACTACGAGCAGTACTTC
few	TRBJ1-5	.	TRBV18	CASSLDSRGNQPQHF	TGTGCCAGCTCACTCGACAGTCGGGGTAATCAGCCCCAGCATTTT
many	TRBJ2-5	.	TRBV5-6	CASSPRQILQETQYF	TGTGCCAGCAGCCCCAGACAGATTCTCCAAGAGACCCAGTACTTC
.	TRBJ2-1	.	TRBV5-4	CASSSRGLRDNEQFF	TGTGCCAGCAGCTCAAGAGGGCTCAGGGACAATGAGCAGTTCTTC
.	TRBJ2-5	.	TRBV4-2	CASSQGLEWETQYF	TGTGCCAGCAGCCAAGGACTAGAGTGGGAGACCCAGTACTTC
.	TRBJ1-2	.	TRBV7-9	CASSLSWGNYGYTF	TGTGCCAGCAGCTTGAGTTGGGGAAACTATGGCTACACCTTC
few	TRBJ2-1	.	TRBV18	CASSLGSDNEQFF	TGTGCCAGCTCTCTGGGCTCGGACAATGAGCAGTTCTTC
many	TRBJ2-5	TRBD2	TRBV6-1	CASRDYAGGTETQYF	TGTGCCAGCAGAGACTATGCGGGGGGGACGGAGACCCAGTACTTC
many	TRBJ2-7	.	TRBV29-1	CSVVGTISHEQYF	TGCAGCGTTGTTGGGACAATCAGCCACGAGCAGTACTTC
many	TRBJ2-7	TRBD2	TRBV28	CASSTAGLVYEQYF	TGTGCCAGCAGCACCGCAGGACTAGTGTACGAGCAGTACTTC
many	TRBJ2-3	TRBD2	TRBV7-3	CASSLPGLAGANTQYF	TGTGCCAGCAGCTTACCTGGGCTAGCGGGGGCCAATACGCAGTATTTT